The clone carrying this T cell receptor beta chain appeared many times. The germline gives CDR1 SQVTM, CDR2 ANQGSEA. V lost 6 bases, J lost 5 bases, and 12 bases lay in between. The length of the CDR3 is 12 residues. TCRdb called the 5' RACE reads again in MiXCR, with one record for every CDR3 protein. The data show tens of thousands of distinct CDR3 sequences, under 15% seen once. The data are from a study of T cells of healthy individuals. The chain employs TRBV29-1 and TRBJ2-3; D is possibly TRBD2 (6 bases). The sequence was collected from a human donor in good health. The CDR3 sequence is CSVASAEDTQYF. CDR3 bases: TGCAGCGTAGCTAGCGCCGAAGATACGCAGTATTTT.